In this sample, the clone carrying this T cell receptor beta chain turned up a few times. In the authors' workflow: Reference gene primer amplification yielded estimated nucleated cell counts. Assay: immunoSEQ multiplex PCR; the TCRdb copy retains only in-frame clones and omits some. V, J and clone size were drawn from that table, and D and trimming were deduced from the DNA. The table includes a few hundred thousand clones, about four fifths detected once. The sample belongs to a study of blood T cell repertoires in COVID-19. In the study overall: Some COVID-19 samples were acute and others convalescent; all came from the United States, Italy and Spain. From T cells, B-cell-depleted T cells, or PBMCs came the material, which was cDNA or gDNA.

Unmatched junction bases numbered 7, after V lost 1 base and J lost 8 bases. CDR3 length: 15 residues. Germline lookup yields CDR1 SEHNR and CDR2 FQNEAQ (reference sequence). Source material: peripheral blood. The chain carries TRBV7-9 and TRBJ2-1; 8 nucleotides agree with TRBD1. The clonotype was recovered from a woman under 30 with acute or convalescent COVID-19. CDR3 sequence reads: CASSLVSTGVDEQFF. The DNA of the CDR3 is TGTGCCAGCAGCTTAGTTTCGACAGGGGTGGATGAGCAGTTCTTC. The whole variable domain, remainder taken from reference TRBV7-9 and TRBJ2-1, is DTGVSQNPRHKITKRGQNVTFRCDPISEHNRLYWYRQTLGQGPEFLTYFQNEAQLEKSRLLSDRFSAERPKGSFSTLEIQRTEQGDSAMYLCASSLVSTGVDEQFFGPGTRLTVL.